This T cell receptor beta chain came from a study of T cell changes during pregnancy in multiple sclerosis. Profiling relied on immunoSEQ multiplex PCR, and the TCRdb table lists in-frame clones only, not all of them. The profile covers tens of thousands of clones, with nearly 95% appearing a single time and under 0.45% taken by the ten largest. V was pared by 1 base and J by 6 bases, with 11 bases between. Per the germline V gene, CDR1 is KGHSH and CDR2 is LQKENI. This CDR3 has 14 residues. Sequences were derived from CD4+ T cells from peripheral blood mononuclear cells, sampled after pregnancy. V usage is TRBV18 and J usage is TRBJ2-3; weak D call: TRBD1 (6 bases). This clonotype was obtained from a female donor in good health, enrolled as a control in a pregnancy study. CDR3: CASSPRRGSDTQYF. CDR3 coding DNA: TGTGCCAGCTCACCACGCAGGGGATCTGATACGCAGTATTTT. The complete variable domain, with remaining parts taken from reference TRBV18 and TRBJ2-3, reads NAGVMQNPRHLVRRRGQEARLRCSPMKGHSHVYWYRQLPEEGLKFMVYLQKENIIDESGMPKERFSAEFPKEGPSILRIQQVVRGDSAAYFCASSPRRGSDTQYFGPGTRLTVL.